The clone carrying this T cell receptor beta chain was seen repeatedly, ten times or more. Its specificity is not known. V shed 6 bases, J shed 1 base, and the junction held 3 bases outside the gene matches. Germline assignment: CDR1 MRHNA and CDR2 SNTAGT. The length of the CDR3 is 14 residues. These data belong to a study of T cells in Graves' hyperthyroidism and ophthalmopathy. Points from the study as a whole: Researchers found most expanded thyroid clonotypes above 0.001 in blood as well. The model anticipated ophthalmopathy a median around six months pre-onset.

RNA transcripts yielded amplified TCR beta CDR3 regions. HTBI primers were used for first-round RT-PCR of the TCR CDR3. TCRdb used MiXCR to reprocess the multiplex PCR reads, holding one entry per CDR3 protein. The data contain approximately 520,000 distinct CDR3 sequences, around 22% of them singletons. Sample: blood. The source of this sequence is a woman between 25 and 40 years old with Graves' ophthalmopathy. The chain carries TRBV6-4 and TRBJ2-5; 9 nucleotides align to TRBD1. Written as DNA, the CDR3 is TGTGCCAGCAGGACAGGGGGGCTCCAAGAGACCCAGTACTTC. It yields the protein CASRTGGLQETQYF.